This entry concerns a single TCR beta chain. Original handling: Reference gene primer amplification yielded estimated nucleated cell counts. Only in-frame clones appear in the TCRdb table, and some are missing; sequencing was by immunoSEQ multiplex PCR. The V and J calls and clone size were taken over from that table, and D and trimming were inferred from the DNA. The sample lists approximately 150,000 clones; approximately 85% were seen once. The data stem from a study of blood T cell repertoires in COVID-19. For the study at large: Samples representing acute and convalescent COVID-19 were sourced from the United States, Italy and Spain. The analysed material was cDNA or gDNA that came from T cells, B-cell-depleted T cells, or PBMCs.

The V and J ends lost 0 bases and 4 bases respectively, with 8 bases between them. The CDR3 sequence is 14 residues long. Germline V gene sequence: CDR1 LGHNA, CDR2 YNFKEQ. The sequence derives from a human donor with acute or convalescent COVID-19. The donor label of this sample is uncertain. The sequencing sample was made of peripheral blood. The chain employs TRBV4-2 and TRBJ2-3; no clear D. The CDR3 DNA is TGTGCCAGCAGCCAAGATGTAACAGCAGATACGCAGTATTTT. Translation gives CASSQDVTADTQYF.